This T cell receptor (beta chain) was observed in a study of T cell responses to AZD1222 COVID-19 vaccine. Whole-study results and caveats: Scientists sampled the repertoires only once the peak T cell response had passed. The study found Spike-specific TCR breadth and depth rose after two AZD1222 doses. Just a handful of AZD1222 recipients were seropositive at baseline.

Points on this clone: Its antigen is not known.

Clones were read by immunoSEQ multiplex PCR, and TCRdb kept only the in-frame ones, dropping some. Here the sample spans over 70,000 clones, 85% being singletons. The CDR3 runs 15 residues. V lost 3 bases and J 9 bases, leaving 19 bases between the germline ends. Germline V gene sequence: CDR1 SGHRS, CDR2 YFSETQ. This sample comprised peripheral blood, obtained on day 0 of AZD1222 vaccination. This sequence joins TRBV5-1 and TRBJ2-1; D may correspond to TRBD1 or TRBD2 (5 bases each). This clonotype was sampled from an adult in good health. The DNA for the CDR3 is TGCGCCAGCAGCTCGGGACCGACAGCCCAGGGTGAGCAGTTCTTC. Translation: CASSSGPTAQGEQFF.